The T cell receptor (beta chain) under discussion was sequenced for a study of long-term antiretroviral therapy in people with HIV. Investigators performed immunoSEQ version v3.0 at survey level. Only in-frame clones appear in the TCRdb table, and some are missing; sequencing was by immunoSEQ multiplex PCR. Of under 30,000 clones in the sample, around 83% were seen once. There are 18 residues in the CDR3. The V gene's germline CDR1 is MRHNA and CDR2 SNTAGT. Deletions cut 6 bases from V and 0 bases from J, with 18 bases between. Sample: unsorted PBMCs, taken 3 years after starting antiretroviral therapy. V gene TRBV6-4 combines with J gene TRBJ2-6; D not resolved. The TCR comes from a man aged 18 to 29 with HIV. The CDR3 region has the DNA TGTGCCAGCAGCGATTCCCACAGTTCCACCTCTGGGGCCAACGTCCTGACTTTC. It codes for CASSDSHSSTSGANVLTF.